This entry describes one TCR beta chain. This specimen comes from a study of blood T cell repertoires in COVID-19. Cohorts were determined from participant-reported clinical history. Recovered participants had two consecutive negative NP/OP PCR tests, healthcare professional clearance, or symptom resolution. The CDR3 has 14 residues. The V gene's germline CDR1 is SQVTM and CDR2 ANQGSEA. V lost 6 bases and J lost 7; bases outside the gene matches: 10. Measured with immunoSEQ multiplex PCR; TCRdb has only the in-frame clones, and not every one. In the table there are over 300,000 clones, around 89% of which are singletons.

The sequenced sample was PBMCs or T cells enriched from blood (not recorded which). J is TRBJ2-1 and V is TRBV29-1; 9 bases are a match to TRBD1. The sequence derives from a woman aged 40 to 55 who had recovered from COVID-19. The CDR3 nucleotides read TGCAGCGTCCCTCCGGGACAGGGCGCTAATGAGCAGTTCTTC. Translation gives CSVPPGQGANEQFF.